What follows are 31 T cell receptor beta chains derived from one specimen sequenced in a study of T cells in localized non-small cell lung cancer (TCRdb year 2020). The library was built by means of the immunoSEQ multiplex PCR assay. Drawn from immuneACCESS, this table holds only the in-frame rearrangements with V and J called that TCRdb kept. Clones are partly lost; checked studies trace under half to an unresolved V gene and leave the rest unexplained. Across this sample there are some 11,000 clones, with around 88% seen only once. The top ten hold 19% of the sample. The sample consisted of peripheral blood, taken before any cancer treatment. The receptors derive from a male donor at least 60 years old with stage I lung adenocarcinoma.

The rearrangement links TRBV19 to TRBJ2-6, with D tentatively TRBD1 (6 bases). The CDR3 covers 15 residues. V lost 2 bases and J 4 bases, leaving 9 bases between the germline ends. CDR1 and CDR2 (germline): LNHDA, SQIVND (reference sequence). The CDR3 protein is CASSINRAGANVLTF. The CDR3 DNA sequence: TGTGCCAGTAGTATAAACAGGGCCGGGGCCAACGTCCTGACTTTC.

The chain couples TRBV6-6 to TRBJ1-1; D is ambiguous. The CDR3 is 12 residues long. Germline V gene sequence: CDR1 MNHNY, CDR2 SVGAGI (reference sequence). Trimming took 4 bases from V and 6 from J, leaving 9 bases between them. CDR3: CASSSRDSEAFF. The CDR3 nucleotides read TGTGCCAGCAGTTCGAGGGATTCTGAAGCTTTCTTT.

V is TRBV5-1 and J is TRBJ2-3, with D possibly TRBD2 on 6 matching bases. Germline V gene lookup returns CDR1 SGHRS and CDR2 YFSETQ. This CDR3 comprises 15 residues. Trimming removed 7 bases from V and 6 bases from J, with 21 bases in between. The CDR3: CASGTGLGLGDTQYF. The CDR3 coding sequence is TGCGCCAGCGGGACTGGACTTGGGCTGGGGGATACGCAGTATTTT.

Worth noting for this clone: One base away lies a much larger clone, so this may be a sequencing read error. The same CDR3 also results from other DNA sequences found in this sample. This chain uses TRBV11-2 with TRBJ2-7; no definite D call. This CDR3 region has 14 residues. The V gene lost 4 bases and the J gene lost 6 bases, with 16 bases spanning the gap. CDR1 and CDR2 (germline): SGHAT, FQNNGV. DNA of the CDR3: TGTGCCAGCAGCTCCCTCCGGAGCCCCAGCGAGCAGTACTTC. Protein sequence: CASSSLRSPSEQYF. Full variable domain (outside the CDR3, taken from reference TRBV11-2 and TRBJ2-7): EAGVAQSPRYKIIEKRQSVAFWCNPISGHATLYWYQQILGQGPKLLIQFQNNGVVDDSQLPKDRFSAERLKGVDSTLKIQPAKLEDSAVYLCASSSLRSPSEQYFGPGTRLTVT.

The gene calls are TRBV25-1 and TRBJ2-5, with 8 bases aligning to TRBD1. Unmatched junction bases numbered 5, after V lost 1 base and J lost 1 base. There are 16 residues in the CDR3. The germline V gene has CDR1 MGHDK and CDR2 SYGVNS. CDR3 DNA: TGTGCCAGCAGTGAATTATCTACAGGGGGCCAAGAGACCCAGTACTTC. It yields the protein CASSELSTGGQETQYF.

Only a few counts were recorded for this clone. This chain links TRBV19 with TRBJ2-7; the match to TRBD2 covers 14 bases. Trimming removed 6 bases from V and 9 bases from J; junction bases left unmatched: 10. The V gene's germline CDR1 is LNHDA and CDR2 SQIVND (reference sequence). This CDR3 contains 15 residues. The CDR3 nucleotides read TGTGCCAGTAGCTTCGGGGGGACTAGCGGGAGAACGCAGTACTTC. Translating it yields CASSFGGTSGRTQYF.

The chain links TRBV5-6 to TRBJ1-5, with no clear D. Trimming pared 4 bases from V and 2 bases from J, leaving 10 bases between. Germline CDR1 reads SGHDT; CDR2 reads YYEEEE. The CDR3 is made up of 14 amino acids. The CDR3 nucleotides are TGTGCCAGCAGCACCGGGGTAGGCAATCAGCCCCAGCATTTT. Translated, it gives CASSTGVGNQPQHF.

The CDR3 reads CASSFSYEQYF. In nucleotides, the CDR3 is TGTGCCAGCAGTTTTTCCTACGAGCAGTACTTC. This chain links TRBV28 with TRBJ2-7; D not resolved. This CDR3 is 11 amino acids long. With 3 bases removed from V and 1 base from J, the gap between germline ends came to 1 base. Germline assignment: CDR1 MDHEN and CDR2 SYDVKM.

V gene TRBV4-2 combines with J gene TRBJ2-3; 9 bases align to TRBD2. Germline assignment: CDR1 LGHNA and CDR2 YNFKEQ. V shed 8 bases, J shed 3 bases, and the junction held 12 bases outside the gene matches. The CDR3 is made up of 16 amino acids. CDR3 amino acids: CASQPMAGGPTDTQYF. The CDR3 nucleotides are TGTGCCAGCCAACCTATGGCGGGAGGGCCTACAGATACGCAGTATTTT.

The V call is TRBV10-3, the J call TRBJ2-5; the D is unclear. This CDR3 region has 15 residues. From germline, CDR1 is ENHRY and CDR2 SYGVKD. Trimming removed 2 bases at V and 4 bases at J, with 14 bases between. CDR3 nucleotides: TGTGCCATCAGTGAGAACCCTGGCCGACCAGAGACCCAGTACTTC. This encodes CAISENPGRPETQYF.

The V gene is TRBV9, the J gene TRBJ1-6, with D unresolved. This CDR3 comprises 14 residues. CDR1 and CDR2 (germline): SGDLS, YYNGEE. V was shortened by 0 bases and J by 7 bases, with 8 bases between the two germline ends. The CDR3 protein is CASSVEALNSPLHF. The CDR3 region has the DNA TGTGCCAGCAGCGTAGAGGCTCTCAATTCACCCCTCCACTTT.

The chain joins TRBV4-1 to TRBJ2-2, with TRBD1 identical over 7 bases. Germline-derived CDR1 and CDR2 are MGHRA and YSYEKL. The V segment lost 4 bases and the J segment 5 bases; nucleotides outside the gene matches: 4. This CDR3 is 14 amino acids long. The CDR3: CASSRETGTGELFF. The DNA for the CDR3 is TGCGCCAGCAGCCGAGAGACAGGGACCGGGGAGCTGTTTTTT.

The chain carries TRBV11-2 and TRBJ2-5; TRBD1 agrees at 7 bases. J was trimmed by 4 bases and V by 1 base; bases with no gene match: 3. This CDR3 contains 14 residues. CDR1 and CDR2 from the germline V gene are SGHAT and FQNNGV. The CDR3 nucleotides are TGTGCCAGCAGCTTAGCGGACAGGAGAGAGACCCAGTACTTC. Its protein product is CASSLADRRETQYF.

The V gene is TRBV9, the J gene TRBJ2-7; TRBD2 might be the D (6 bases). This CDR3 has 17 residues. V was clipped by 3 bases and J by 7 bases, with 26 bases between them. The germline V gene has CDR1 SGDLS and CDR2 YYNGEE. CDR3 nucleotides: TGTGCCAGCAGCGCGGAGGGGTGGGACTTCGGGCCATATGAGCAGTACTTC. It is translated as CASSAEGWDFGPYEQYF.

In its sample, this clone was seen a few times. CDR3 nucleotide sequence: TGTGCCAGCAGCCAAGACTGGAACACTGAAGCTTTCTTT. It is translated as CASSQDWNTEAFF. This sequence joins TRBV9 and TRBJ1-1; D is unresolved. The CDR3 extends over 13 amino acids. Germline V gives CDR1 SGDLS, CDR2 YYNGEE. Between the trimmed V and J ends, which lost 4 bases and 1 base, there was a span of 8 bases.

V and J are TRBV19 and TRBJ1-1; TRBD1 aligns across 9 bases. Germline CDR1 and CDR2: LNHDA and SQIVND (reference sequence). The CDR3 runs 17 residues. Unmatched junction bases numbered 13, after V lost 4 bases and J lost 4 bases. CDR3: CASSTGGQGVGSTEAFF. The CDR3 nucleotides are TGTGCCAGTAGTACAGGGGGACAGGGAGTTGGTAGCACTGAAGCTTTCTTT.

The CDR3 spells CASSFGQVPGEQFF. CDR3 DNA: TGTGCCAGCAGTTTTGGGCAGGTCCCAGGTGAGCAGTTCTTC. The chain has TRBV28 and TRBJ2-1, with no clear D. This CDR3 spans 14 amino acids. The ends were cut back, 3 bases at V and 9 bases at J, with 15 bases in the middle. Germline lookup yields CDR1 MDHEN and CDR2 SYDVKM. Drawing the rest from reference TRBV28 and TRBJ2-1, the complete variable domain is DVKVTQSSRYLVKRTGEKVFLECVQDMDHENMFWYRQDPGLGLRLIYFSYDVKMKEKGDIPEGYSVSREKKERFSLILESASTNQTSMYLCASSFGQVPGEQFFGPGTRLTVL.

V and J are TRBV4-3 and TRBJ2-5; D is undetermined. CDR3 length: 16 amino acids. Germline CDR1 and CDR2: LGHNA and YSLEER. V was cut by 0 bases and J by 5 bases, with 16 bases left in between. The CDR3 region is CASSQEGPVARETQYF. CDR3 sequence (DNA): TGCGCCAGCAGCCAAGAGGGTCCCGTTGCCAGGGAGACCCAGTACTTC.

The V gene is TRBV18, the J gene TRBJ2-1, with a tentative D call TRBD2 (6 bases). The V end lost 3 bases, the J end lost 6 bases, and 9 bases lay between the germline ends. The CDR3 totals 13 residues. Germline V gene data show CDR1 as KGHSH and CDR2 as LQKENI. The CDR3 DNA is TGTGCCAGCTCACCGCAGGAGGGCAATGAGCAGTTCTTC. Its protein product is CASSPQEGNEQFF.

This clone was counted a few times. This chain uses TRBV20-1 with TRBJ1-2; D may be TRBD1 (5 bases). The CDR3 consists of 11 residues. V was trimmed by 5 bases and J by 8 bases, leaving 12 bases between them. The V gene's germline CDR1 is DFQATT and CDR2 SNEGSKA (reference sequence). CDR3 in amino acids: CSAGDPGGYTF. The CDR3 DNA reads TGCAGTGCTGGGGACCCGGGCGGCTACACCTTC.

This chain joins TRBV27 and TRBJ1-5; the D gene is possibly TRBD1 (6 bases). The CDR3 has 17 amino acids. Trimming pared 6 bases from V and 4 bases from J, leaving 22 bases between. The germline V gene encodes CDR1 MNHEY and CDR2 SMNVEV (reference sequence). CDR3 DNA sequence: TGTGCCAGCAGATCCGGACAGCGCCTAGAAGAAAATCAGCCCCAGCATTTT. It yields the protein CASRSGQRLEENQPQHF.

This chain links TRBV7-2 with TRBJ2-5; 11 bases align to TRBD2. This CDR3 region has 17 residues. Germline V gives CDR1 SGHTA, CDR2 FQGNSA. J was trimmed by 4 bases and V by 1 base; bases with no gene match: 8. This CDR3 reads CASSLVVSGRASETQYF. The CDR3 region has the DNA TGTGCCAGCAGCTTAGTGGTTAGCGGGAGGGCCTCAGAGACCCAGTACTTC.

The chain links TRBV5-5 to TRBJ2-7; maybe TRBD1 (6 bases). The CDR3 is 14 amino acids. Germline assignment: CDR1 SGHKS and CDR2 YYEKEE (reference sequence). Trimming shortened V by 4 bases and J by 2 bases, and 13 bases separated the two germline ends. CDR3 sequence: CASSPNRDPYEQYF. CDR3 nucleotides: TGTGCCAGCAGCCCTAACAGGGACCCCTACGAGCAGTACTTC.

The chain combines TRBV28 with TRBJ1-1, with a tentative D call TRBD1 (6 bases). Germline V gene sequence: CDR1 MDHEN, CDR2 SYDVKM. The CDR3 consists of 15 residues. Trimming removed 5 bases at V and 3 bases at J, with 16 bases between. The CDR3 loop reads CASSKPRGGHTEAFF. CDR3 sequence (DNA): TGTGCCAGCAGTAAACCCCGCGGGGGCCACACTGAAGCTTTCTTT.

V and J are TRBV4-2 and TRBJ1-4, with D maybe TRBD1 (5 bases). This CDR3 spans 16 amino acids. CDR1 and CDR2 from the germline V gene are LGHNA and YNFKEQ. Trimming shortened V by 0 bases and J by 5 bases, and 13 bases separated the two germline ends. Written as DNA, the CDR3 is TGTGCCAGCAGCCAAGAAATCGGGGGGAAAAATGAAAAACTGTTTTTT. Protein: CASSQEIGGKNEKLFF.

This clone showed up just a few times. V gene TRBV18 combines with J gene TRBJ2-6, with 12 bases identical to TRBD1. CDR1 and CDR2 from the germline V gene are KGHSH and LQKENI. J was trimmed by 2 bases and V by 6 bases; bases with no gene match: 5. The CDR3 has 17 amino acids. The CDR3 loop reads CASSPGTGGPGANVLTF. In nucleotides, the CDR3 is TGTGCCAGCTCTCCTGGGACAGGGGGCCCTGGGGCCAACGTCCTGACTTTC.

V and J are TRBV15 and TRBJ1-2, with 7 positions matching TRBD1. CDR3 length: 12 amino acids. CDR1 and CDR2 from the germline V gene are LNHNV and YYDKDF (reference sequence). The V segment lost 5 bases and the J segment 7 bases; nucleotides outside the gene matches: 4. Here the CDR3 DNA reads TGTGCCACCAGCCCAGGGGGGGTTGGCTACACCTTC. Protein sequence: CATSPGGVGYTF.

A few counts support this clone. The CDR3 region is CASSQDLFTAGVRGQSEETQYF. The CDR3 region has the DNA TGTGCCAGCAGCCAAGATTTATTCACAGCCGGAGTCAGGGGGCAATCCGAAGAGACCCAGTACTTC. The gene calls are TRBV14 and TRBJ2-5, with 8 bases fitting TRBD1. The CDR3 length is 22 residues. Trimming removed 0 bases from V and 3 bases from J; junction bases left unmatched: 24. The germline V gene has CDR1 SGHDN and CDR2 FVKESK.

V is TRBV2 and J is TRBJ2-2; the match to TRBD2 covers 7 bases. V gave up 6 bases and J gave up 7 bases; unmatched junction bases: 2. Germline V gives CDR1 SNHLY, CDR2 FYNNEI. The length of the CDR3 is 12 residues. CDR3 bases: TGTGCCAGCAGGCGGGGGAACGGGGAGCTGTTTTTT. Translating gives CASRRGNGELFF.

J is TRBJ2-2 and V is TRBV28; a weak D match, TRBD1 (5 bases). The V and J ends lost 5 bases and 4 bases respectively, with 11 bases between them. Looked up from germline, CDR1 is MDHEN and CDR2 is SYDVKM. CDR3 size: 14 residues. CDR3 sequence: CASSRQKSTGELFF. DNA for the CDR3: TGTGCCAGCAGTCGACAGAAAAGCACCGGGGAGCTGTTTTTT.

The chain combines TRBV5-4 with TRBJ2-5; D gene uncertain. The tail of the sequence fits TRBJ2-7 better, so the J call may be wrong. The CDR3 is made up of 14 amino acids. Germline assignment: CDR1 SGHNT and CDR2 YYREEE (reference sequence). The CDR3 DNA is TGTGCCAGCAGCTTGCAGGCTCTACCCTACGAGCAGTACTTC. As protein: CASSLQALPYEQYF.